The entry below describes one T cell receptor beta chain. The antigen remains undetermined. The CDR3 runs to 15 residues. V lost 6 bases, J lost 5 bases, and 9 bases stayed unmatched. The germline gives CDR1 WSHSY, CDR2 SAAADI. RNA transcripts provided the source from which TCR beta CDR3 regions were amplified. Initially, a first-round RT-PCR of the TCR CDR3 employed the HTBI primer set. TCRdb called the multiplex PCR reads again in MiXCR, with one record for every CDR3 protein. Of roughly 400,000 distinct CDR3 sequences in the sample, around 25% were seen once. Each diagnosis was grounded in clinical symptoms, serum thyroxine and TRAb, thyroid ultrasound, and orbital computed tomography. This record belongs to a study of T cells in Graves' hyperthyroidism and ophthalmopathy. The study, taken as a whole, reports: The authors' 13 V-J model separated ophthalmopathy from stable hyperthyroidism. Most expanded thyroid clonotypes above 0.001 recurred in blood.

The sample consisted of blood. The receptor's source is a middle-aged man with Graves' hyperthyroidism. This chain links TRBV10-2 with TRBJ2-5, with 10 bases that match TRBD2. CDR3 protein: CASRESSGRLETQYF. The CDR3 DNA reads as TGCGCCAGCAGGGAGAGTAGCGGGAGGTTGGAGACCCAGTACTTC.